This TCR beta chain is drawn from a study of long-term antiretroviral therapy in people with HIV. Germline values: CDR1 KGHSH, CDR2 LQKENI. V shed 3 bases and J shed 8 bases, with 13 bases lying between them. The CDR3 totals 14 residues. The assay used was immunoSEQ (version v3.0), run at survey level. Generated by immunoSEQ multiplex PCR, the TCRdb table keeps only in-frame clones and is missing some. The sample has 15,000 to 20,000 clones, 90% to 95% seen once. Sequencing was performed on unsorted PBMCs, taken 0.3 years after starting antiretroviral therapy. This chain uses TRBV18 with TRBJ1-4; D gene uncertain. This clonotype was sampled from a man in his 60s with HIV. CDR3 coding DNA: TGTGCCAGCTCACCGGGTGGGGAGCAAGAAAAACTGTTTTTT. This gives the protein CASSPGGEQEKLFF.